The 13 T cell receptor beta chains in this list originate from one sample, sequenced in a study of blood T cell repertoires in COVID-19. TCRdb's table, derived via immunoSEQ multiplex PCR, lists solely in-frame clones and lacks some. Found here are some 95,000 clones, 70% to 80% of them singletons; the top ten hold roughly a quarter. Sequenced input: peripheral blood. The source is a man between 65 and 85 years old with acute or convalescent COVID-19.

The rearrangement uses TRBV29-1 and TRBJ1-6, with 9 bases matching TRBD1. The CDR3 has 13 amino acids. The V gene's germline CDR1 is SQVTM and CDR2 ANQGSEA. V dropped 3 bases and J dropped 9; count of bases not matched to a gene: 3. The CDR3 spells CSVDPGQGSPLHF. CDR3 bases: TGCAGCGTTGACCCGGGACAGGGTTCACCCCTCCACTTT.

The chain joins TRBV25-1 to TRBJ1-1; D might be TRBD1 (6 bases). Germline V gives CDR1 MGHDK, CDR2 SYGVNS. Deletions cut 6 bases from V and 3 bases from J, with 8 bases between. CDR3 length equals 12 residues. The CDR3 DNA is TGTGCCAGCAGACAGGGTTACACTGAAGCTTTCTTT. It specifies CASRQGYTEAFF.

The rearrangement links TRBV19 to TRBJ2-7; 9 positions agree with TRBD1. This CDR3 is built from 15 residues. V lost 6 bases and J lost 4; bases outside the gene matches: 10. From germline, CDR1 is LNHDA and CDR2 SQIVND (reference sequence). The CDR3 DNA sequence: TGTGCCAGTAGGGGACAGGGAGGAAAGGCGTACGAGCAGTACTTC. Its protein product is CASRGQGGKAYEQYF. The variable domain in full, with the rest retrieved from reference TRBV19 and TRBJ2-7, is DGGITQSPKYLFRKEGQNVTLSCEQNLNHDAMYWYRQDPGQGLRLIYYSQIVNDFQKGDIAEGYSVSREKKESFPLTVTSAQKNPTAFYLCASRGQGGKAYEQYFGPGTRLTVT.

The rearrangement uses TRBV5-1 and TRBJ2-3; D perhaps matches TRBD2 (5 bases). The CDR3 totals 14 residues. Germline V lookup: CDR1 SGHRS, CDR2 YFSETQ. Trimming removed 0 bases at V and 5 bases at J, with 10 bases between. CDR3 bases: TGCGCCAGCAGCTTGGCCTCGGGGAGAGATACGCAGTATTTT. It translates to CASSLASGRDTQYF.

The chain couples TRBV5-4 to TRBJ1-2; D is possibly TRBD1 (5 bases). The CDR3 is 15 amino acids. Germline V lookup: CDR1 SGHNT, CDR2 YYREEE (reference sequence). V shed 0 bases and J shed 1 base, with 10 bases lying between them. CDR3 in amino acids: CASSLAIRGNYGYTF. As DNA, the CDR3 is TGTGCCAGCAGCTTGGCAATTAGGGGTAACTATGGCTACACCTTC.

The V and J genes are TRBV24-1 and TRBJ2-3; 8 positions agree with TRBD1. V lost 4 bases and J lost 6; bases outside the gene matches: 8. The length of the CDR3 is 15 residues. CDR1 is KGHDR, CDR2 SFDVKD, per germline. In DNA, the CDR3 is TGTGCCACCAGTGACAGGACAGGGCCCTCGGATACGCAGTATTTT. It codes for CATSDRTGPSDTQYF.

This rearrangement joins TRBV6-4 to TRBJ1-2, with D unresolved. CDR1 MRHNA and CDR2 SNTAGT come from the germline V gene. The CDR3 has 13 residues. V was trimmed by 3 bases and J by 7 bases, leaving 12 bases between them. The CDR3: CASSEVEGSGYTF. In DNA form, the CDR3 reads TGTGCCAGCAGTGAGGTTGAGGGTAGTGGCTACACCTTC.

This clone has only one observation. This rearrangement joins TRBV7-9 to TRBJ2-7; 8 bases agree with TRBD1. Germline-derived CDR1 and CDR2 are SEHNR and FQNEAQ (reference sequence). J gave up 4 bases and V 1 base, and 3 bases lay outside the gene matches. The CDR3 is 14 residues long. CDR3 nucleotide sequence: TGTGCCAGCAGCTTAGGGACAGGGTGGTACGAGCAGTACTTC. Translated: CASSLGTGWYEQYF.

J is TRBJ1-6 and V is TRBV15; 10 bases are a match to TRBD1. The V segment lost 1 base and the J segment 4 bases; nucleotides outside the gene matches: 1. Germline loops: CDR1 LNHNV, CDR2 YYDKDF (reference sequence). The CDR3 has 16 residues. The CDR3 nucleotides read TGTGCCACCAGCAGAGGACAGGGGGCTTATAATTCACCCCTCCACTTT. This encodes CATSRGQGAYNSPLHF.

The CDR3 spells CASSLEPGADGELFF. The CDR3 nucleotides read TGTGCCAGCAGCTTAGAACCAGGGGCGGACGGGGAGCTGTTTTTT. The gene calls are TRBV11-3 and TRBJ2-2, with a tentative D call TRBD1 (6 bases). The length of the CDR3 is 15 residues. Trimming pared 0 bases from V and 7 bases from J, leaving 12 bases between. Germline values: CDR1 SGHNT, CDR2 YENEEA.

The CDR3 reads CASSQTTGNTIYF. CDR3 nucleotides: TGTGCCAGCAGCCAAACAACCGGAAACACCATATATTTT. The chain is built from TRBV3-1 (or the pseudogene TRBV3-2) and TRBJ1-3, with D hard to call. Germline CDR1 is LGHDT and CDR2 is YNNKEL (reference sequence). CDR3 length: 13 amino acids. V dropped 2 bases and J dropped 4 bases, with 6 bases sitting between them.

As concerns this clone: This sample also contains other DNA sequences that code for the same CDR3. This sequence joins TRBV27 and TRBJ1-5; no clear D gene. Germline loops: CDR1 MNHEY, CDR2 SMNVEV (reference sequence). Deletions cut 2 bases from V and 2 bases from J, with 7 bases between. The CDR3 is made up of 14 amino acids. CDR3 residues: CASSLGQGNQPQHF. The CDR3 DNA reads TGTGCCAGCAGTTTAGGGCAGGGCAATCAGCCCCAGCATTTT.

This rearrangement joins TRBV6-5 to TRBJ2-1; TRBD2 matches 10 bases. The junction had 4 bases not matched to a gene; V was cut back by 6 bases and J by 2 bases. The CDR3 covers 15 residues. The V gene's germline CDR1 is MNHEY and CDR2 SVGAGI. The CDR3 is CASSLSGRTYNEQFF. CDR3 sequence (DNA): TGTGCCAGCAGCCTTAGCGGGAGGACCTACAATGAGCAGTTCTTC.